This TCR beta chain appears in the sequencing data of a study of cytomegalovirus exposure and HLA in healthy donors. Across the whole study: When 350 to 400 donors were genotyped, roughly 82% of them were found to fall in the Caucasian-associated ancestry cluster. Study-wide results and limits: Researchers reported in a later analysis that a missense DCLRE1C variant was tied to TCR beta V- and J-gene trimming. It was taken for granted in presence/absence analyses that sequencing depth across donors was roughly uniform. Clonal expansion, a later analysis showed, was greater in HLA-associated TCR beta chains than in equally common others.

This clone appeared once. Its matching antigen is unknown. Both 60 Vbeta primers and 13 Jbeta primers went into the PCR. Sequencing used immunoSEQ multiplex PCR; TCRdb keeps in-frame clones, though not all of them. Of 150,000 to 200,000 clones in the sample, around nine tenths are singletons; the top ten hold approximately 2%. Sequenced sample: PBMCs. The TCR comes from a woman aged 18-30 years in good health and CMV-seronegative.

The CDR3 protein is CSVEFGGYTQYF. For the CDR3, the DNA is TGCAGCGTTGAGTTCGGGGGGTATACGCAGTATTTT. V and J are TRBV29-1 and TRBJ2-3; TRBD2 aligns across 7 bases. V trimming: 3 bases; J trimming: 7 bases; junction bases outside the gene matches: 4. Germline V gene data show CDR1 as SQVTM and CDR2 as ANQGSEA. This CDR3 is built from 12 residues.